A single sample gave rise to the 4 T cell receptor beta chains below, sequenced in a study of OX40 agonist ivuxolimab in advanced cancers. Clones were sequenced by immunoSEQ multiplex PCR, and TCRdb holds only the in-frame ones, with some missing. The sample has fewer than 50,000 clones; about nine tenths are singletons. This material consisted of CD4+ or CD8+ T cells sorted from blood, taken in a trial of the OX40 agonist ivuxolimab. The receptors derive from an adult with an advanced solid tumor such as melanoma, head and neck, liver or kidney cancer.

In its sample, this clone was seen once. This chain uses TRBV6-4 with TRBJ2-5, with D uncertain. This CDR3 spans 14 amino acids. V gave up 2 bases and J gave up 7 bases, with 14 bases separating them. Germline assignment: CDR1 MRHNA and CDR2 SNTAGT. CDR3 region: CASSDGPPPATQYF. The CDR3, as DNA: TGTGCCAGCAGTGACGGGCCTCCACCCGCGACCCAGTACTTC.

The V gene is TRBV29-1, the J gene TRBJ2-5; D gene ambiguous. Trimming removed 3 bases from V and 7 bases from J, with 9 bases in between. The CDR3 consists of 11 residues. The germline V gene encodes CDR1 SQVTM and CDR2 ANQGSEA. CDR3 nucleotides: TGCAGCGTTGAGCGAGCGACGACCCAGTACTTC. Protein: CSVERATTQYF.

The genes are TRBV5-1 and TRBJ2-7, with TRBD2 matching 8 bases. Germline assignment: CDR1 SGHRS and CDR2 YFSETQ. The CDR3 length is 16 residues. J gave up 0 bases and V 4 bases, and 9 bases lay outside the gene matches. The CDR3 loop is CASSPRFSGGSYEQYF. CDR3 DNA: TGCGCCAGCAGCCCTAGGTTCAGCGGGGGCTCCTACGAGCAGTACTTC.

V and J are TRBV27 and TRBJ2-2; 8 nucleotides line up with TRBD1. CDR1 and CDR2 (germline): MNHEY, SMNVEV (reference sequence). The CDR3 length is 13 residues. V lost 5 bases to trimming and J lost 6 bases; unmatched junction nucleotides: 2. This CDR3 reads CASSPTGAGELFF. CDR3 bases: TGTGCCAGCAGTCCGACAGGGGCCGGGGAGCTGTTTTTT.